This TCR beta chain was observed in a study of cytomegalovirus exposure and HLA in healthy donors. Overall study context: The 120 validation repertoires were reported in a later analysis to have been generated on the same platform as the approximately 700 first-cohort repertoires. Findings and limits, study-wide: The study recorded fewer than 200 TCR beta chains that were cytomegalovirus-associated.

V dropped 2 bases and J dropped 5; count of bases not matched to a gene: 7. The CDR3 runs to 15 residues. Germline V gene lookup returns CDR1 SGHTA and CDR2 FQGNSA. Sequenced by immunoSEQ multiplex PCR; TCRdb stores in-frame clones only, minus some. The sample holds approximately 270,000 clones, 90% seen once. The approximately 120-subject validation cohort, separate from the approximately 640-subject first cohort, included the donors. As to this clone: Its antigen is not identified.

The J gene is TRBJ2-7, the V gene TRBV7-2; 9 bases agree with TRBD1. This TCR came from a woman aged 18-30 years in good health and CMV-seronegative. The sequencing sample was made of PBMCs. CDR3 loop: CASSLQPDRGHEQYF. CDR3 DNA sequence: TGTGCCAGCAGCTTACAACCGGACAGGGGCCACGAGCAGTACTTC.